This T cell receptor beta chain was observed in a study of blood T cell repertoires in COVID-19. Data came from immunoSEQ multiplex PCR; TCRdb stores just in-frame clones and leaves some out. The sample has 200,000 to 250,000 clones, around 80% seen once; the top ten hold roughly 4.5%. CDR3 length equals 13 residues. The V end lost 5 bases, the J end lost 6 bases, and 11 bases lay between the germline ends. The TCR sequence derives from a man under 40 with acute COVID-19. This chain joins TRBV12-3 or TRBV12-4 and TRBJ1-5; D ambiguous. Sequencing was performed on PBMCs or T cells enriched from blood (not recorded which). CDR3: CASSISLSQPQHF. CDR3 in DNA: TGTGCCAGCAGTATCTCCCTGAGTCAGCCCCAGCATTTT.